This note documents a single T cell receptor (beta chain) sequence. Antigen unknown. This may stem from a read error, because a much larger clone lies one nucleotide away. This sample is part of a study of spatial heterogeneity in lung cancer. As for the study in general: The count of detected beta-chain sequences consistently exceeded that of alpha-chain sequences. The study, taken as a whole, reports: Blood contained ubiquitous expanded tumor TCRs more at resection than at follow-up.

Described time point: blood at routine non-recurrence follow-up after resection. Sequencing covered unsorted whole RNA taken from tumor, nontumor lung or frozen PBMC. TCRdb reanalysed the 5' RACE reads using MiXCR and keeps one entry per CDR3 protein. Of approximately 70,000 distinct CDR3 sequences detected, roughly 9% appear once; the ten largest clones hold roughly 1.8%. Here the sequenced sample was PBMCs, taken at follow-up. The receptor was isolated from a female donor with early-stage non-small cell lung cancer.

CDR3 region: CSARDGTSERDPYEQYF. CDR3 coding DNA: TGCAGTGCTAGAGATGGGACTAGCGAGAGGGACCCCTACGAGCAGTACTTC. This chain joins TRBV20-1 and TRBJ2-7, with TRBD2 matching over 10 bases. Per germline, CDR1 DFQATT and CDR2 SNEGSKA (reference sequence). V was pared by 0 bases and J by 2 bases, with 10 bases of the junction left unmatched. CDR3 length equals 17 residues.